This T cell receptor (beta chain) was retrieved from a study of T cells in Graves' hyperthyroidism and ophthalmopathy. Whole-study findings and limits: Ophthalmopathy was model-predicted a median about 7.1 months pre-onset.

Germline V gives CDR1 MGHRA, CDR2 YSYEKL. Trimming shortened V by 1 base and J by 3 bases, and 11 bases separated the two germline ends. This CDR3 is 15 amino acids long. This clonotype was found a few times. Its antigen remains unknown. The TCR beta CDR3 regions underwent amplification using RNA transcripts as the source. The HTBI primer set drove a first-round RT-PCR of the TCR CDR3. TCRdb re-analysed the multiplex PCR reads in MiXCR, keeping a single row per CDR3 protein. The sample shows approximately 740,000 distinct CDR3 sequences, roughly 15% of them seen only once. Graves' hyperthyroidism without ophthalmopathy progression within 18 months was termed stable.

This chain joins TRBV4-1 and TRBJ2-3; D remains unclear. Material: blood. This sequence originates from a woman younger than 35 with Graves' hyperthyroidism. The chain's CDR3 is CASSQVGLVTDTQYF. CDR3 nucleotide sequence: TGCGCCAGCAGCCAAGTAGGTCTAGTGACAGATACGCAGTATTTT.